One and the same sample provided the 11 T cell receptor beta chains below, sequenced in a study of shared clonotypes between healthy human individuals. Repertoires were generated with immunoSEQ multiplex PCR, while TCRdb's copy carries only in-frame clones and drops some. The table has about 380,000 clones, approximately 96% seen once. Sequencing input: memory CD8+ T cells sorted from blood. Subset specified: CD45RO+ cells pooled with CCR7-negative TemRA cells. These receptors were obtained from a man in his thirties or forties in good health.

This chain joins TRBV27 and TRBJ1-2, with a weak D call TRBD1 (5 bases). Trimming pared 2 bases from V and 4 bases from J, leaving 14 bases between. Germline V lookup: CDR1 MNHEY, CDR2 SMNVEV (reference sequence). The CDR3 loop spans 15 amino acids. CDR3 sequence reads: CASSLNPLGTYGYTF. CDR3 coding DNA: TGTGCCAGCAGTTTAAACCCCCTAGGGACCTATGGCTACACCTTC.

The genes are TRBV7-2 and TRBJ2-7, with TRBD2 matching over 10 bases. The length of the CDR3 is 16 residues. CDR1 is SGHTA, CDR2 FQGNSA, per germline. After removal of 5 bases from V and 3 bases from J, the junction contained 10 bases not matched to a gene. DNA for the CDR3: TGTGCCAGCAGCACCCAAGCGGGAGGGCCTGTCTACGAGCAGTACTTC. Its translation is CASSTQAGGPVYEQYF.

This chain uses TRBV19 with TRBJ2-7; D gene unclear. The CDR3 loop spans 11 amino acids. V lost 7 bases to trimming and J lost 3 bases, with 7 bases between them. Germline V gene sequence: CDR1 LNHDA, CDR2 SQIVND (reference sequence). The CDR3 spells CASKYGYEQYF. The CDR3 DNA reads as TGTGCCAGTAAGTATGGCTACGAGCAGTACTTC.

To note about this clone: The sample has other DNA sequences that encode this CDR3 too. J is TRBJ2-5 and V is TRBV5-4, with D perhaps TRBD1 (5 bases). Trimming removed 0 bases from V and 1 base from J, with 7 bases in between. The germline gives CDR1 SGHNT, CDR2 YYREEE (reference sequence). This CDR3 region has 14 residues. The CDR3 loop reads CASSLEGVQETQYF. For the CDR3, the DNA is TGTGCCAGCAGCTTGGAAGGGGTCCAAGAGACCCAGTACTTC.

This clone appeared once. V usage is TRBV6-6 and J usage is TRBJ1-5; a possible D gene is TRBD1 (6 bases). CDR3 size: 15 residues. CDR1 and CDR2 (germline): MNHNY, SVGAGI (reference sequence). The V gene lost 6 bases and the J gene lost 5 bases, with 17 bases spanning the gap. CDR3 nucleotide sequence: TGTGCCAGCAGCCCCAAAGGACAGTCCGATCAGCCCCAGCATTTT. Translated: CASSPKGQSDQPQHF.

The chain links TRBV6-6 to TRBJ1-1; the D is unclear. Per the germline V gene, CDR1 is MNHNY and CDR2 is SVGAGI (reference sequence). CDR3 size: 12 residues. The V end lost 7 bases, the J end lost 2 bases, and 8 bases lay between the germline ends. This CDR3 is CASTPTNTEAFF. CDR3 sequence (DNA): TGTGCCAGCACCCCGACAAACACTGAAGCTTTCTTT.

This chain uses TRBV18 with TRBJ2-3; the D is unclear. V was trimmed by 3 bases and J by 3 bases, leaving 13 bases between them. From germline, CDR1 is KGHSH and CDR2 LQKENI. This CDR3 region has 15 residues. CDR3 sequence: CASSPPLGRTDTQYF. CDR3 coding DNA: TGTGCCAGCTCACCCCCGTTAGGGCGGACAGATACGCAGTATTTT.

This chain links TRBV12-5 with TRBJ2-7; TRBD1 is a possible D gene (5 bases). Germline lookup yields CDR1 LGHNT and CDR2 FRNRAP. Trimming took 3 bases from V and 6 from J, leaving 9 bases between them. The CDR3 is 12 residues long. The DNA of the CDR3 is TGTGCTAGTGGTTTAGGGGTGGGCGAGCAGTACTTC. Translating gives CASGLGVGEQYF.

The chain couples TRBV27 to TRBJ2-1; 8 bases are a match to TRBD2. The CDR3 extends over 14 amino acids. V shed 2 bases and J 4 bases; nucleotides not matched to a gene: 1. Germline V gene data show CDR1 as MNHEY and CDR2 as SMNVEV (reference sequence). CDR3: CASSLQREYNEQFF. The CDR3 nucleotides read TGTGCCAGCAGTTTACAGCGGGAGTACAATGAGCAGTTCTTC.

Points on this clone: Within the sample, other DNA sequences also encode this same CDR3. The chain employs TRBV19 and TRBJ2-3; 10 bases agree with TRBD2. CDR1 and CDR2 from the germline V gene are LNHDA and SQIVND (reference sequence). V lost 2 bases, J lost 1 base, and 0 bases stayed unmatched. The CDR3 covers 15 residues. The DNA of the CDR3 is TGTGCCAGTAGTATACTAGCGGGAGGCACAGATACGCAGTATTTT. Its protein is CASSILAGGTDTQYF.

V gene TRBV30 combines with J gene TRBJ2-7, with D hard to call. The CDR3 consists of 11 residues. Deletions cut 3 bases from V and 5 bases from J, with 8 bases between. Germline V lookup: CDR1 GTSNPN, CDR2 SVGIG (reference sequence). This CDR3 is CAWSRSDEQYF. The CDR3 DNA reads as TGTGCCTGGAGCCGGAGCGACGAGCAGTACTTC.